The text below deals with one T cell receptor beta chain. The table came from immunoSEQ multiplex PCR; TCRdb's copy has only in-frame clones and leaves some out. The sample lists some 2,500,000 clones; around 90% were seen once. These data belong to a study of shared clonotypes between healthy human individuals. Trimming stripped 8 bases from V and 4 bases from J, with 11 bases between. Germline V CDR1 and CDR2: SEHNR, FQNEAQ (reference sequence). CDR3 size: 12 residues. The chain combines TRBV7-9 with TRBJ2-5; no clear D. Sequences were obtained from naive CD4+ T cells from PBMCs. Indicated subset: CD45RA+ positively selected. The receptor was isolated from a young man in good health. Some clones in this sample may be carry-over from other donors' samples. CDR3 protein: CASVALRETQYF. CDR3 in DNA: TGTGCCAGCGTTGCCCTGAGAGAGACCCAGTACTTC.